This paragraph reports one T cell receptor (beta chain). The target antigen is unknown. This specimen belongs to a study of CXCR3-negative and CXCR3-positive naive CD8 T cells. Study-wide points: The TRB CDR3s that CXCR3-positive naive cells carried were more hydrophobic than those of CXCR3-negative naive cells. Fresh PBMCs were used in most assays, and CXCR3 expression partially decreased after cryopreservation.

All TRB cDNA libraries came from 5' RACE performed with UMI labels. One entry per CDR3 protein, without DNA, is what TCRdb gives after re-calling the 5' RACE reads. Recorded for this sample: under 150,000 distinct CDR3 sequences. Material for sequencing was naive CXCR3+ CD8+ T cells from blood. Subset: CD45RO-CCR7+CD27+CD95- naive CD8+ T cells expressing CXCR3 (TNR3+). This receptor was identified in a human donor in good health. Some clones in this sample may be carry-over from other donors' samples.

CDR3 sequence: CASSQDLGAGLHTEAFF. V gene TRBV4-3 combines with J gene TRBJ1-1. Germline-derived CDR1 and CDR2 are LGHNA and YSLEER. The CDR3 is 17 residues long.